This entry lists 30 T cell receptor beta chains sequenced from one sample in a study of T cells in narcolepsy. Only in-frame clones appear in the TCRdb table, and some are missing; sequencing was by immunoSEQ multiplex PCR. The sample yields some 13,000 clones, roughly nine tenths seen once. The source material was CD45RA- memory CD4+ T cells from PBMCs. Source of these receptors: a human donor with narcolepsy.

The chain recombines TRBV28 with TRBJ1-2; TRBD1 agrees at 7 bases. The CDR3 length is 14 residues. Germline V lookup: CDR1 MDHEN, CDR2 SYDVKM. V dropped 4 bases and J dropped 10; count of bases not matched to a gene: 12. CDR3 in DNA: TGTGCCAGCAGTTATGCAGGGGGATATTCGGTCTACACCTTC. Translation gives CASSYAGGYSVYTF.

This sequence joins TRBV4-1 and TRBJ2-4, with TRBD2 matching 7 bases. Germline-derived CDR1 and CDR2 are MGHRA and YSYEKL. The V gene end was trimmed by 4 bases and the J gene end by 6 bases; junction bases not matched to a gene: 9. The CDR3 extends over 15 amino acids. The CDR3 region has the DNA TGCGCCAGCAGCCGGACCCTCGGGGAGGGAAACATTCAGTACTTC. Translation gives CASSRTLGEGNIQYF.

The gene calls are TRBV5-4 and TRBJ2-1; TRBD2 agrees at 10 bases. The V gene's germline CDR1 is SGHNT and CDR2 YYREEE (reference sequence). This CDR3 spans 15 amino acids. Trimming removed 0 bases from V and 9 bases from J; junction bases left unmatched: 6. CDR3: CASSLVTSGNSEQFF. Written as DNA, the CDR3 is TGTGCCAGCAGCTTGGTAACTAGCGGGAATTCTGAGCAGTTCTTC. Using reference TRBV5-4 and TRBJ2-1 for the parts outside the CDR3, the full variable domain is ETGVTQSPTHLIKTRGQQVTLRCSSQSGHNTVSWYQQALGQGPQFIFQYYREEENGRGNFPPRFSGLQFPNYSSELNVNALELDDSALYLCASSLVTSGNSEQFFGPGTRLTVL.

The gene calls are TRBV5-6 and TRBJ2-3; 7 bases line up with TRBD2. The V gene's germline CDR1 is SGHDT and CDR2 YYEEEE. V shed 0 bases, J shed 3 bases, and the junction held 10 bases outside the gene matches. The CDR3 extends over 17 amino acids. CDR3 in amino acids: CASSLAVGGSRTDTQYF. CDR3 bases: TGTGCCAGCAGCTTGGCCGTGGGCGGGAGTAGGACAGATACGCAGTATTTT. The full variable domain, its missing parts supplied by reference TRBV5-6 and TRBJ2-3, is DAGVTQSPTHLIKTRGQQVTLRCSPKSGHDTVSWYQQALGQGPQFIFQYYEEEERQRGNFPDRFSGHQFPNYSSELNVNALLLGDSALYLCASSLAVGGSRTDTQYFGPGTRLTVL.

This chain connects TRBV6-1 to TRBJ1-1, with D possibly TRBD1 on 6 matching bases. Germline V gene lookup returns CDR1 MNHNS and CDR2 SASEGT. This CDR3 is built from 14 residues. The germline V and J ends were trimmed by 6 bases and 4 bases, with 15 bases remaining between them. The CDR3 nucleotides read TGTGCCAGCAGAACATCAGGGGAGGGCACTGAAGCTTTCTTT. This sequence encodes CASRTSGEGTEAFF.

The V gene is TRBV15, the J gene TRBJ2-7; 7 nucleotides line up with TRBD2. The trim removed 8 bases at V and 2 bases at J, leaving 6 bases unmatched. Germline V gene data show CDR1 as LNHNV and CDR2 as YYDKDF (reference sequence). The CDR3 contains 13 residues. The CDR3 reads CATSTGGTYEQYF. CDR3 nucleotide sequence: TGTGCCACCTCTACCGGGGGGACCTACGAGCAGTACTTC.

The CDR3 DNA follows: TGTGCCAGCAGTAGACGACAGGGGCTAAACATCATTCAGTACTTC. Amino acids: CASSRRQGLNIIQYF. V usage is TRBV6-5 and J usage is TRBJ2-4, with 8 bases aligning to TRBD1. The junction had 12 bases not matched to a gene; V was cut back by 5 bases and J by 9 bases. Germline CDR1 is MNHEY and CDR2 is SVGAGI. This CDR3 spans 15 amino acids.

The chain couples TRBV14 to TRBJ2-5; 14 bases are shared with TRBD2. Germline trimming cut 8 bases from V and 5 bases from J; bases unmatched to any gene: 4. The CDR3 covers 14 residues. Germline V lookup: CDR1 SGHDN, CDR2 FVKESK. CDR3 region: CASSRTSGRETQYF. CDR3 in DNA: TGTGCCAGCTCTCGGACTAGCGGGAGGGAGACCCAGTACTTC.

The chain combines TRBV27 with TRBJ2-2; tentatively, D is TRBD2 (5 bases). The V end was cut by 6 bases, the J end by 6 bases, with 8 bases between. This CDR3 contains 12 residues. Germline V CDR1 and CDR2: MNHEY, SMNVEV (reference sequence). CDR3 residues: CASRTRAGELFF. CDR3 coding DNA: TGTGCCAGCAGGACGAGGGCCGGGGAGCTGTTTTTT.

V gene TRBV5-1 combines with J gene TRBJ2-1; 8 nucleotides match TRBD2. With 7 bases clipped from V and 1 base from J, the junction kept 7 bases outside the gene matches. The CDR3 totals 15 residues. The germline V gene encodes CDR1 SGHRS and CDR2 YFSETQ. The CDR3 nucleotides read TGCGCCAGCCAAAACCGGGAGGGATCCTACAATGAGCAGTTCTTC. This translates into CASQNREGSYNEQFF.

The V call is TRBV28, the J call TRBJ2-7, with D tentatively TRBD2 (6 bases). Trimming removed 6 bases from V and 0 bases from J, with 15 bases in between. The CDR3 has 15 residues. Per germline, CDR1 MDHEN and CDR2 SYDVKM. The CDR3 bases are TGTGCCAGCAGGCGGGGTACCCCTTACTCCTACGAGCAGTACTTC. Its translation is CASRRGTPYSYEQYF.

The rearrangement links TRBV27 to TRBJ2-1, with TRBD2 matching over 11 bases. Looked up from germline, CDR1 is MNHEY and CDR2 is SMNVEV (reference sequence). The CDR3 runs to 17 residues. Trimming took 5 bases from V and 8 from J; bases not matched to a gene: 14. The CDR3 nucleotides are TGTGCCAGCAGTCCTTTCCCGGGACTAGCGGTAGGAGATGAGCAGTTCTTC. Protein: CASSPFPGLAVGDEQFF.

The gene calls are TRBV9 and TRBJ2-7; a weak D match, TRBD2 (5 bases). CDR3 length equals 13 residues. V was trimmed by 4 bases and J by 1 base, leaving 9 bases between them. Germline CDR1 reads SGDLS; CDR2 reads YYNGEE. The CDR3 nucleotides read TGTGCCAGCAGCCCCGGACTGTCCTACGAGCAGTACTTC. Protein sequence: CASSPGLSYEQYF.

The V and J genes are TRBV6-1 and TRBJ1-1; no firm D call. There are 15 residues in the CDR3. V lost 2 bases and J 0 bases, leaving 10 bases between the germline ends. CDR1 and CDR2 (germline): MNHNS, SASEGT. In nucleotides, the CDR3 is TGTGCCAGCAGTGAAACACCTTCCTTGAACACTGAAGCTTTCTTT. Translation gives CASSETPSLNTEAFF.

The rearrangement links TRBV9 to TRBJ1-1; no clear D. Trimming pared 4 bases from V and 2 bases from J, leaving 9 bases between. Germline V gives CDR1 SGDLS, CDR2 YYNGEE. The CDR3 has 13 amino acids. The CDR3 spells CASSLLGNTEAFF. The DNA for the CDR3 is TGTGCCAGCAGCCTCCTCGGTAACACTGAAGCTTTCTTT.

The CDR3 sequence is CASSDAGQTNTEAFF. The DNA for the CDR3 is TGTGCCAGCAGTGATGCGGGACAGACAAACACTGAAGCTTTCTTT. The chain uses TRBV2 and TRBJ1-1; 7 bases agree with TRBD1. Germline V gene lookup returns CDR1 SNHLY and CDR2 FYNNEI. The CDR3 runs 15 residues. V lost 3 bases and J lost 2; bases outside the gene matches: 6.

In nucleotides, the CDR3 is TGCGCCAGCAGCGTAGGACAGCTTGGGACTATGGCTGGCTACGAGCAGTACTTC. Its translation: CASSVGQLGTMAGYEQYF. This chain joins TRBV5-1 and TRBJ2-7; D perhaps matches TRBD2 (7 bases). V dropped 4 bases and J dropped 3 bases, with 26 bases sitting between them. CDR1 SGHRS and CDR2 YFSETQ come from the germline V gene. The CDR3 totals 18 residues. Together with reference TRBV5-1 and TRBJ2-7, the CDR3 gives the full variable domain: KAGVTQTPRYLIKTRGQQVTLSCSPISGHRSVSWYQQTPGQGLQFLFEYFSETQRNKGNFPGRFSGRQFSNSRSEMNVSTLELGDSALYLCASSVGQLGTMAGYEQYFGPGTRLTVT.

In nucleotides, the CDR3 is TGTGCCAGCTCACCACTGGCGGACTGGGAGAACTATGGCTACACCTTC. It translates to CASSPLADWENYGYTF. V is TRBV18 and J is TRBJ1-2; D not resolved. Between the trimmed V and J ends, which lost 1 base and 2 bases, there was a span of 14 bases. Looked up from germline, CDR1 is KGHSH and CDR2 is LQKENI. The CDR3 contains 16 residues.

The V and J genes are TRBV28 and TRBJ1-1; no reliable D call. V was cut by 5 bases and J by 1 base, with 5 bases left in between. The CDR3 totals 12 residues. The germline CDR1 and CDR2 sequences are MDHEN and SYDVKM. The CDR3 spells CASSGGNTEAFF. CDR3 bases: TGTGCCAGCAGTGGCGGGAACACTGAAGCTTTCTTT.

The V call is TRBV20-1, the J call TRBJ2-5; no firm D call. The J call is in doubt because the DNA end fits TRBJ2-7 better. This CDR3 is 11 amino acids long. Germline V gives CDR1 DFQATT, CDR2 SNEGSKA (reference sequence). DNA of the CDR3: TGCAGTGCTAGCGCGGACTACGAGCAGTACTTC. This sequence encodes CSASADYEQYF.

This rearrangement joins TRBV5-1 to TRBJ2-5, with TRBD2 identical over 10 bases. The better agreement between TRBJ2-7 and the DNA end casts doubt on the J call. The length of the CDR3 is 13 residues. Germline-derived CDR1 and CDR2 are SGHRS and YFSETQ. Here the CDR3 reads CASRTSGTYEQYF. For the CDR3, the DNA is TGCGCCAGTAGGACTAGCGGAACCTACGAGCAGTACTTC.

J is TRBJ2-1 and V is TRBV11-3; 12 nucleotides line up with TRBD2. The CDR3 is 14 residues long. Germline trimming cut 5 bases from V and 8 bases from J; bases unmatched to any gene: 4. Germline values: CDR1 SGHNT, CDR2 YENEEA. CDR3 in DNA: TGTGCCAGCAGCCTAGCGGGAGGGGGCGATGAGCAGTTCTTC. Translation: CASSLAGGGDEQFF. The full variable domain, with the rest looked up from reference TRBV11-3 and TRBJ2-1, is EAGVVQSPRYKIIEKKQPVAFWCNPISGHNTLYWYLQNLGQGPELLIRYENEEAVDDSQLPKDRFSAERLKGVDSTLKIQPAELGDSAVYLCASSLAGGGDEQFFGPGTRLTVL.

J is TRBJ2-5 and V is TRBV4-1; D gene ambiguous. Germline V CDR1 and CDR2: MGHRA, YSYEKL. Trimming shortened V by 2 bases and J by 2 bases, and 15 bases separated the two germline ends. This CDR3 spans 16 amino acids. CDR3: CASSQSASIWQETQYF. CDR3 coding DNA: TGCGCCAGCAGCCAATCGGCTAGTATCTGGCAAGAGACCCAGTACTTC.

V and J are TRBV5-6 and TRBJ2-1; D gene uncertain. V was trimmed by 0 bases and J by 8 bases, leaving 3 bases between them. The germline V gene encodes CDR1 SGHDT and CDR2 YYEEEE. This CDR3 region has 11 residues. In DNA form, the CDR3 reads TGTGCCAGCAGCTTGGCCTATGAGCAGTTCTTC. Amino acids: CASSLAYEQFF.

This clone appeared a single time. This chain links TRBV28 with TRBJ2-2; a weak D match, TRBD2 (5 bases). This CDR3 comprises 13 residues. Germline CDR1 is MDHEN and CDR2 is SYDVKM. V was trimmed by 3 bases and J by 6 bases, leaving 8 bases between them. The chain's CDR3 is CASSLRVSGELFF. The CDR3 coding sequence is TGTGCCAGCAGTTTGAGGGTGTCCGGGGAGCTGTTTTTT.

The J gene is TRBJ2-1, the V gene TRBV10-3, with D maybe TRBD2 (6 bases). V lost 0 bases and J lost 4, with 10 bases in between. The CDR3 covers 15 residues. CDR1 and CDR2 from the germline V gene are ENHRY and SYGVKD. The CDR3: CAISESREEYNEQFF. CDR3 nucleotide sequence: TGTGCCATCAGTGAGTCGAGGGAGGAATACAATGAGCAGTTCTTC.

The chain has TRBV27 and TRBJ1-2; D may be TRBD1 (5 bases). The V gene's germline CDR1 is MNHEY and CDR2 SMNVEV (reference sequence). V lost 4 bases and J 5 bases, leaving 14 bases between the germline ends. This CDR3 is 14 amino acids long. CDR3 region: CASSSAGQGYGYTF. The CDR3 DNA sequence: TGTGCCAGCAGTTCCGCTGGTCAGGGATATGGCTACACCTTC.

Written as DNA, the CDR3 is TGTGCCTGGCAACCGCCGGGACAGGTTATGTTCTTC. The encoded protein is CAWQPPGQVMFF. The genes are TRBV30 and TRBJ2-1; 8 bases fit TRBD1. The CDR3 contains 12 residues. V was clipped by 5 bases and J by 15 bases; unmatched bases: 12. CDR1 and CDR2 from the germline V gene are GTSNPN and SVGIG (reference sequence).

The CDR3 DNA is TGTGCCAGCAGTGACACAGTTGCAACTAATGAAAAACTGTTTTTT. Its protein is CASSDTVATNEKLFF. The genes are TRBV6-1 and TRBJ1-4; the D is unclear. V lost 3 bases and J 0 bases, leaving 8 bases between the germline ends. Germline values: CDR1 MNHNS, CDR2 SASEGT. The CDR3 has 15 amino acids.

This chain uses TRBV7-9 with TRBJ1-2; D is perhaps TRBD1 (6 bases). Germline values: CDR1 SEHNR, CDR2 FQNEAQ (reference sequence). Between the trimmed V and J ends, which lost 2 bases and 5 bases, there was a span of 12 bases. CDR3 length: 14 residues. The DNA of the CDR3 is TGTGCCAGCAGCTTACCCGACAGGCAGTATGGCTACACCTTC. Protein: CASSLPDRQYGYTF.